This entry features one TCR beta chain sequence. Ten or more counts support this clonotype. Its antigen target is currently unknown. Per-nucleotide qualities are absent, and no much larger clonotype sits a single base away. Data came from an Illumina NovaSeq 6000. TCRalpha and TCRbeta cDNA libraries were built by 5'RACE with constant-segment primers, adding sample barcodes and unique molecular identifiers. RNA was extracted from every sample with Trizol reagent. Library amplification was performed in two PCR steps, and a second sample barcode and Illumina TruSeq adapters were introduced in the second step. The libraries were sequenced on an Illumina NovaSeq using 2 x 150 bp paired-end reads. Concerning the study's data processing: With migec v1.2.7, reads were demultiplexed and then collapsed into UMI-guided consensus sequences. Using mixcr v2.1.11, the UMI consensuses were aligned to TRA and TRB V and J templates and assembled into clonotypes. Clonotypes were classified as expanded or contracted when called significant by both edgeR and NoisET, with noise models trained on biological replicates. edgeR calls used a false discovery rate-adjusted p below 0.01 and a log2 fold-change threshold of 1. As an exploratory analysis of dynamics, PCA with hierarchical clustering was applied to max-normalized trajectories of the 1000 most abundant clonotypes. Separately sequenced CD4+ and CD8+ repertoires were used to assign a CD4 or CD8 phenotype to each responding clone. TCRdb ran its own pipeline on the public reads, namely fastp trimming at Q25 and MiXCR clone calling, and kept in-frame beta chains. Each entry merges the rows of one CDR3 protein and shows their most common DNA and genes. The V and J calls follow TCRdb's processing rather than the paper's. The sample has about 430,000 distinct CDR3 sequences on record, 20% to 25% of them singletons. Of the sample, around 8.7% is held by the ten largest clones.

This sample is drawn from a study of T-cell memory formation after mild COVID-19 (dated by TCRdb to the early 2020s). The study in broad terms: Most TCR sequence clusters were specific to one of the two donors. In a couple of donors, T-cell clones that expanded and contracted after mild COVID-19 were tracked by sequencing TCRalpha and TCRbeta repertoires over time. The cohort was made up of two young adult volunteers, one female and one male, who were previously healthy. Overall study results and their limits: Some responding clones were detected in pre-infection memory, which suggested that pre-existing cross-reactive memory T cells had joined the SARS-CoV-2 response. SARS-CoV-2 specificity of the second-wave clones peaking on day 37 was not confirmed. From day 15 to 85, contracting clones showed balanced CD4/CD8 phenotypes, whereas a second wave of clones that expanded from day 15 to 37 leaned towards CD4+. Contracting CD4+ clones turned up mainly in the CM and EM memory subsets, whereas EMRA was where CD8+ clones were enriched. Only two mild cases were covered by the study, and larger cohorts that include severe cases with pre-infection samples were considered necessary.

The CDR3, from cysteine to phenylalanine, totals 14 residues. Only the CDR3 region is kept as DNA, spanning 42 bases read in frame from base 1. The junction shows trimming of 6 bases on V and 0 bases on J, plus 9 bases between the germline ends. The germline V gene gives CDR1 as MDHEN and CDR2 as SYDVKM. Ficoll-Paque density gradient centrifugation was the method used to isolate PBMCs. The V and J segments used are TRBV28 and TRBJ2-4; no confident D gene assignment can be made. This receptor was obtained from an adult woman who had mild COVID-19 (a few samples of this study predate the infection). The sample titles of this study are shuffled in the database, so cell type and time point are left out; the donor was told from shared clones. The specimen was PBMCs or a T cell subset sorted from them (not recorded which). The DNA sequence follows: TGTGCCAGCAGCCCTGGTGCAGCCAAAAACATTCAGTACTTC. It encodes CASSPGAAKNIQYF.